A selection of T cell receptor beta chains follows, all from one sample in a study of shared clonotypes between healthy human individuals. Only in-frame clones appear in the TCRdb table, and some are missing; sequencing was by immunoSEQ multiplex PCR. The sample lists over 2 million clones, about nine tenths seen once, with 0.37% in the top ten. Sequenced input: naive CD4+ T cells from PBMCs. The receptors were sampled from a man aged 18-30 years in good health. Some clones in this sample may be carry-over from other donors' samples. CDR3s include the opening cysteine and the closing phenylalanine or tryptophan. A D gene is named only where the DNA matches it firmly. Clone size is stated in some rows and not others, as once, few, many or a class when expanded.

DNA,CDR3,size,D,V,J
TGTGCCAGCAGTGAATGGCTAGCGGGAGAGGCCGAGCAGTACTTC,CASSEWLAGEAEQYF,.,TRBD2,TRBV28,TRBJ2-7
TGTGCCAGCAGTTACTCGCTAGCGGGAGTAGGCTACGAGCAGTACTTC,CASSYSLAGVGYEQYF,once,TRBD2,TRBV6-5,TRBJ2-7
TGTGCCAGCAGCCCCCTCGGGGACAGGCGCGAGCAGTACTTC,CASSPLGDRREQYF,.,TRBD1,TRBV5-6,TRBJ2-7
TGTGCCAGCAGCCTGGGACATCGCCAAGAGACCCAGTACTTC,CASSLGHRQETQYF,.,.,TRBV7-3,TRBJ2-5
TGCGCCAGCAGCCCCGAACAGGGGTGGGGAGAGACCCAGTACTTC,CASSPEQGWGETQYF,once,TRBD1,TRBV5-1,TRBJ2-5
TGTGCCAGCAGTGCCTATCCTACGGAGCAGTACTTC,CASSAYPTEQYF,.,.,TRBV28,TRBJ2-7
TGTGCCAGCAGTTTTAGACTTGAAGCTTTCTTT,CASSFRLEAFF,.,.,TRBV28,TRBJ1-1
TGCGCCAGCAGCCAAGATGGAGGGACGAGCGGCGAGCAGTACTTC,CASSQDGGTSGEQYF,.,.,TRBV4-3,TRBJ2-7
TGTGCCAGCAGGGAGTTTCTCTACGAGCAGTACTTC,CASREFLYEQYF,.,.,TRBV6-1,TRBJ2-7
TGTGCCTGGAGTGCCCCCGGGACAGCTAACTATGGCTACACCTTC,CAWSAPGTANYGYTF,.,TRBD1,TRBV30,TRBJ1-2